This TCR beta chain was captured by sequencing in a study of blood T cell repertoires in COVID-19. Study-wide context: T cells, B-cell-depleted T cells, or PBMCs provided the cDNA or gDNA that served as material.

With 1 base removed from V and 0 bases from J, the gap between germline ends came to 6 bases. CDR1 and CDR2 (germline): MGHRA, YSYEKL. The CDR3 extends over 14 amino acids. Produced via immunoSEQ multiplex PCR; TCRdb's table is partial and in-frame only. The table includes about 150,000 clones, roughly 87% detected once. Cohort assignment relied on participant-reported clinical history. Within the 2 weeks before study entry, each person in the exposed group met a COVID-19 case. The chain links TRBV4-1 to TRBJ1-1, with no clear D. This clonotype was sampled from a woman in her forties who had been exposed to COVID-19. Material for sequencing was PBMCs or T cells enriched from blood (not recorded which). The CDR3: CASSQGWLNTEAFF. Here the CDR3 DNA reads TGCGCCAGCAGCCAAGGATGGCTGAACACTGAAGCTTTCTTT.